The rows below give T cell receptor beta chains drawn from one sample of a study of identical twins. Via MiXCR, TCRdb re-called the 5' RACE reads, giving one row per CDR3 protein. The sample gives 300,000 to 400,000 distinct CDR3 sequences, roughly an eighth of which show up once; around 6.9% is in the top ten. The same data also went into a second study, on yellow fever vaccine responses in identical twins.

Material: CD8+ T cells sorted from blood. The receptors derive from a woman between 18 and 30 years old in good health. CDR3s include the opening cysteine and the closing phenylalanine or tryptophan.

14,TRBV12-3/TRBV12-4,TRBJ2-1,CASSLRQVYNEQFF
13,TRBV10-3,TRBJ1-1,CAISEEYLHEAFF
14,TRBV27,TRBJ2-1,CASSLAWVGNEQFF
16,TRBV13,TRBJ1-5,CASSLGARGRNQPQHF
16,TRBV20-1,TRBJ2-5,CSARAGPVGTLETQYF
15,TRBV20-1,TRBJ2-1,CSARGYRWTYNEQFF
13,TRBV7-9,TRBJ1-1,CASSLVAGTEAFF
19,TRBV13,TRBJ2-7,CASSLGQGAGTPSSYEQYF
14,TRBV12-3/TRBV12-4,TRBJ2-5,CASRVSGSLETQYF
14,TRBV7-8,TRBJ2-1,CASSPPAGLDEQFF
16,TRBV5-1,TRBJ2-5,CASSQSSGQGQETQYF
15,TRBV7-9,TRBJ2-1,CASSLGTSGSNEQFF
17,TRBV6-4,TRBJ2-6,CAARRMAALSGANVLTF
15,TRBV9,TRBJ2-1,CASSGSGGPNNEQFF
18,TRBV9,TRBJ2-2,CASSVVPAGGPGTGELFF
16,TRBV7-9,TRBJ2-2,CASSPAAGERTGELFF
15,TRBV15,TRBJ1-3,CATSQDRGPGNTIYF
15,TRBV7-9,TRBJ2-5,CASSRSGGTQETQYF
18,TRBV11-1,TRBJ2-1,CASSFPNSGTGSYNEQFF
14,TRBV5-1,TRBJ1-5,CASSPTESNQPQHF
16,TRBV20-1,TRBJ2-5,CSASRQRGPYQETQYF
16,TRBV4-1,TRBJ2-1,CASSQEAGTNYNEQFF
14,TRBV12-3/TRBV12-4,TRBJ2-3,CASSLRPGPDTQYF
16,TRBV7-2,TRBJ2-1,CASSLSPSGSRNEQFF
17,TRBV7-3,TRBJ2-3,CASSTRLAGGPGDTQYF
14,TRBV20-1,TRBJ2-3,CSAPTGARGDTQYF
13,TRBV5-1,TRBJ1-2,CASSVQGADGYTF
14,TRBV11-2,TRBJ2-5,CASSFPRGKETQYF
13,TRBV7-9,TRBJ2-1,CASSQGAYNEQFF
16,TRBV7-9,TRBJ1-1,CASSFPQGQGDTEAFF
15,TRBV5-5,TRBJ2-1,CASSQDRGGGFEQFF
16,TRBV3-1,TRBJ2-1,CASSESGTSGANEQFF
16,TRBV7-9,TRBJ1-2,CASSDGLGTNDYGYTF
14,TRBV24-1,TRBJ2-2,CATSDPTGTGELFF
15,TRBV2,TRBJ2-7,CASSEVLRTSYEQYF
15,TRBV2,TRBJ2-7,CASSEAQGPSYEQYF
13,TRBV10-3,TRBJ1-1,CAISEEGGTEAFF
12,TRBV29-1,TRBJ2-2,CSGFTGTGELFF
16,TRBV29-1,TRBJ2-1,CSVEDPLAGGPNEQFF
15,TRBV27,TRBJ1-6,CASSQVAGQNSPLHF
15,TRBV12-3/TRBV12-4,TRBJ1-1,CASSLGGGLNTEAFF
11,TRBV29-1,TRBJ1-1,CSVEGGGEAFF
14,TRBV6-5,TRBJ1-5,CASSFLSWNQPQHF
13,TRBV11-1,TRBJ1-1,CASSPRGEPEAFF
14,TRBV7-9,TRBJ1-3,CASRPPGTGNTIYF
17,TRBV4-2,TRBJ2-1,CASSQEPAGGGLFEQFF
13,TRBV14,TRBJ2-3,CASSQDYWDTQYF
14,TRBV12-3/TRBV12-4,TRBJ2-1,CASSFVGSGDEQSF
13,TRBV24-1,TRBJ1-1,CATSDQGYTEAFF
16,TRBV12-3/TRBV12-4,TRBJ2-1,CASIIGGVRSYNEQFF
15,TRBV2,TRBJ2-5,CASRVTSAPQETQYF
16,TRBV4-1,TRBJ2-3,CASSQPGQIFTDTQYF
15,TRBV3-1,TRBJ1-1,CASSPRTGPNTEAFF
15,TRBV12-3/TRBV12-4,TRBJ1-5,CASSRGVLGNQPQHF
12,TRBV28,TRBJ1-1,CASSFDGERAFF
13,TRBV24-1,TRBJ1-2,CATSSGDPYGYTF
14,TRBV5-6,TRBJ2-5,CASSLEIVQETQYF
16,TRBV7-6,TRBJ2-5,CASNSGLREVGETQYF
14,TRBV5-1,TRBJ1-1,CASSLKGGDTEAFF
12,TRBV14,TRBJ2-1,CASSPMGNEQFF